This T cell receptor beta chain came from a study of shared clonotypes between healthy human individuals (TCRdb year 2020). Looking at the study overall: The cohort included three men and a couple of women between 18 and 49 years of age. Blood TCR repertoires of a handful of healthy adults were deeply sequenced to estimate repertoire size and the extent of clonotype sharing between individuals. To increase sequencing depth and limit assay-specific biases, TCR repertoire library preparation and sequencing were carried out by different laboratories using diverse techniques. Per donor, three plates each were used for CD4 naive and CD4 memory, two for CD8 naive, and one for CD8 memory. Per donor, leukapheresis produced somewhere between about 0.9 and 9.5 billion PBMCs. Results and caveats for the whole study, not just this receptor: Incomplete sequencing was indicated by rarefaction of sorted-subset datasets, despite the large sequencing depth. Approximately 5% of naive CD4, 3.5% of naive CD8, 2% to 2.5% of memory CD4, and about 0.4% of memory CD8 clonotypes were shared across several donors. Because the study included only a small number of donors, the genetic and exposure-history diversity represented was limited. Naive subsets generally had larger estimated clonotype richness than memory subsets did. Pairwise subsampling indicated that sequencing depth was expected to affect the degree of clonotype sharing among donors. Higher generation probabilities were observed for clonotypes shared by all four sorted-subset donors than for non-shared clonotypes. Only blood was sampled, and tissue TCR repertoires likely differ from those in blood.

The donors were healthy, HIV-negative adults who had no recently reported acute infections or vaccinations. Every donor was a Caucasian adult living in Nashville, Tennessee, USA. CD4+ T cells were enriched through magnetic negative selection, after which naive cells were positively selected on CD45RA and the remaining negative fraction served as the memory subset. Blood was obtained by leukapheresis, after which PBMCs were separated by Ficoll-Histopaque density gradient centrifugation and cryopreserved in liquid nitrogen vapor phase. Purity and quantity of every magnetically sorted T cell population were checked by analytical flow cytometry. Genomic DNA was isolated from every sorted fraction and measured by UV absorbance on a Nanodrop 2000c. Reading from cysteine to phenylalanine, the CDR3 counts 15 amino acids. The CDR3 DNA has 45 bases and is translated from base 1. Trimming removed 6 bases from V and 6 bases from J; the gene matches leave 11 bases unexplained. Via the germline V gene (reference sequence), CDR1 is SGHNT and CDR2 YYREEE.

TCR CDR3 regions were amplified from genomic DNA by multiplex PCR using the deep immunoSEQ assay. Extracted genomic DNA from each cell subset was distributed evenly across all wells of several immunoSEQ 96-well plates, and each plate was treated as a replicate. For sorted subsets, each replicate PCR was loaded with roughly 200 ng genomic DNA, equivalent to 30,000 or so T cell genomes. Purified libraries were quantified with a Qubit 3.0 fluorometer, sized on a Bioanalyzer 2100, and re-quantified with the KAPA Library Quantification kit. Every immunoSEQ 96-well plate was sequenced on a separate single-read 150-cycle Illumina NextSeq 550 flow cell. For the original study's pipeline: The immunoSEQ output contained only junctional sequences without quality scores, so filtering could not match that applied to full-length reads. To assign V/J genes and CDR3, sequences were annotated using PyIR, a Python wrapper for IgBLAST v1.9, with IMGT germline references. Any read was removed if the V/J assignment was weak (E-value above 1e-6), the CDR3 was missing, or the read contained stop codons, out-of-frame junctions, or ambiguous translated residues. V3J clonotypes were defined by identical inferred V gene, J gene, and CDR3 amino acid sequence. Percentage overlap between repertoires was computed as shared unique clonotypes divided by the size of the smaller repertoire. Richness of each repertoire was evaluated using RTK rarefaction, the Chao1 estimator, and Recon v2.1 estimates of unobserved clonotypes. OLGA was used to compute generation probabilities for all TCRbeta clonotypes that the gDNA method yielded from a handful of donors. TCRdb took this table from immuneACCESS and kept in-frame rearrangements with V and J called. Such tables lack part of the clones; where checked against another copy, unresolved V genes explain under half of the gap, and the rest is unexplained. V and J calls and clone size are those listed in that table; D and trimming were worked out from the DNA. Across this sample there are about 1.5 million clones, with around 97% seen only once. The top ten constitute 0.95% to 1.5% of the sample.

A word on this clone: What this receptor recognizes is not known. Base qualities are not recorded, but no much larger clone differs from it by a single base.

The chain couples TRBV5-4 to TRBJ2-3, and 9 junctional nucleotides match TRBD2. The sample taken for sequencing was naive CD4+ T cells sorted from blood. The cell subset or site label here, explained by the study, means: CD45RA+ positively selected. The receptor's source is a man younger than 45 in good health. The nucleotide sequence reads TGTGCCAGCACCCCCGGGACTAGCTCTCCGGATACGCAGTATTTT. Its protein reads: CASTPGTSSPDTQYF.